This T cell receptor beta chain was identified in a study of blood T cell repertoires in COVID-19. The CDR3 covers 14 residues. In germline, CDR1 is SGHNT, CDR2 YENEEA. V lost 5 bases and J lost 8; bases outside the gene matches: 7. Method: immunoSEQ multiplex PCR; TCRdb's copy keeps in-frame clones and lacks some. The sample lists about 320,000 clones; over 80% were seen once. The V gene is TRBV11-3, the J gene TRBJ2-1; 9 bases agree with TRBD2. Material for sequencing was PBMCs or T cells enriched from blood (not recorded which). This receptor was identified in a young woman who had recovered from COVID-19. Here the CDR3 reads CASSLARTSDEQFF. In DNA, the CDR3 is TGTGCCAGCAGCCTAGCTCGGACTAGCGATGAGCAGTTCTTC.